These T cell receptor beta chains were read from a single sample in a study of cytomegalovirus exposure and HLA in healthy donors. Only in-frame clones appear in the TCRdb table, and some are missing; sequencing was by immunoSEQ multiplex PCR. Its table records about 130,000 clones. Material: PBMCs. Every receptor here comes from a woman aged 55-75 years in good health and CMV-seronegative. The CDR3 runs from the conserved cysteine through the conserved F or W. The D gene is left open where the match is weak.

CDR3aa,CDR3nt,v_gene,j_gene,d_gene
CASSLGASGGSNTGELFF,TGTGCCAGCAGCTTAGGGGCTAGCGGGGGTTCGAACACCGGGGAGCTGTTTTTT,TRBV11-1,TRBJ2-2,TRBD2
CASSSSREGGYSNQPQHF,TGTGCCAGCAGTTCCTCCAGGGAGGGCGGTTATAGCAATCAGCCCCAGCATTTT,TRBV28,TRBJ1-5,-
CATSLSGGGYTF,TGTGCCACCAGCTTATCCGGAGGTGGCTACACCTTC,TRBV15,TRBJ1-2,-
CASSRGQGSTDTQYF,TGTGCCAGCAGCCGCGGACAGGGAAGCACAGATACGCAGTATTTT,TRBV11-3,TRBJ2-3,TRBD1
CASSLSRLATYNEQFF,TGTGCCAGCAGTCTCAGCCGACTAGCGACCTACAATGAGCAGTTCTTC,TRBV2,TRBJ2-1,TRBD2
CASSQLTGGRGTNIQYF,TGTGCCAGCTCACAACTAACAGGGGGCCGCGGGACAAACATTCAGTACTTC,TRBV18,TRBJ2-4,TRBD1
CASSLRQPLRNEQFF,TGTGCCAGCAGCTTGCGACAGCCCTTAAGGAATGAGCAGTTCTTC,TRBV5-6,TRBJ2-1,-
CSVKGRVGYGYTF,TGCAGCGTAAAGGGGCGTGTCGGCTATGGCTACACCTTC,TRBV29-1,TRBJ1-2,-
CASSLAQQNQPQHF,TGTGCCAGCAGCTTAGCACAGCAAAATCAGCCCCAGCATTTT,TRBV7-8,TRBJ1-5,-
CAWSVSRSATSNQPQHF,TGTGCCTGGAGTGTATCGCGGTCCGCTACTAGCAATCAGCCCCAGCATTTT,TRBV30,TRBJ1-5,-
CASSLASSETQYF,TGCGCCAGCAGCTTGGCCTCTTCAGAGACCCAGTACTTC,TRBV5-1,TRBJ2-5,-
CASASPGQGFLSSYNEQFF,TGTGCCAGCGCAAGCCCCGGACAGGGATTTCTAAGCTCCTACAATGAGCAGTTCTTC,TRBV5-6,TRBJ2-1,TRBD1
CATSGSGNPNEKLFF,TGTGCCACCAGCGGGTCAGGGAATCCTAATGAAAAACTGTTTTTT,TRBV15,TRBJ1-4,-
CASSAGTSYEQYF,TGCGCCAGCAGCGCCGGGACTAGCTACGAGCAGTACTTC,TRBV5-1,TRBJ2-7,TRBD2
CASSYSGTAYGYTF,TGTGCCAGCAGTTACTCCGGGACAGCATATGGCTACACCTTC,TRBV6-5,TRBJ1-2,TRBD1
CASTGQGVGQPQHF,TGCGCCAGCACTGGACAGGGGGTTGGTCAGCCCCAGCATTTT,TRBV5-1,TRBJ1-5,TRBD1
CASSYRTLLAKNIQYF,TGTGCCAGCAGTTACAGGACACTGCTAGCCAAAAACATTCAGTACTTC,TRBV6-5,TRBJ2-4,-
CASRQGLRYNSPLHF,TGTGCCAGCAGGCAGGGGTTACGATATAATTCACCCCTCCACTTT,TRBV28,TRBJ1-6,-
CASRKTGANTGELFF,TGTGCCAGTAGAAAGACAGGGGCGAACACCGGGGAGCTGTTTTTT,TRBV19,TRBJ2-2,TRBD1
CASSIDCVQGLCNQPQHF,TGTGCCAGTAGTATCGATTGTGTGCAGGGCTTATGCAATCAGCCCCAGCATTTT,TRBV19,TRBJ1-5,-
CASSEGTGFQPQHF,TGTGCCAGCAGTGAAGGGACAGGGTTTCAGCCCCAGCATTTT,TRBV2,TRBJ1-5,TRBD1
CASMARGLNTEAFF,TGTGCCAGCATGGCCAGGGGACTGAACACTGAAGCTTTCTTT,TRBV7-9,TRBJ1-1,-
CASSFSGGSTYNEQFF,TGTGCCAGCAGTTTCAGCGGGGGCTCCACCTACAATGAGCAGTTCTTC,TRBV2,TRBJ2-1,TRBD2
CASSPGPGSGNTIYF,TGCGCCAGCAGCCCCGGTCCGGGCTCTGGAAACACCATATATTTT,TRBV5-1,TRBJ1-3,-
CASSQRQSGANVLTF,TGTGCCAGCAGCCAGCGACAGTCTGGGGCCAACGTCCTGACTTTC,TRBV14,TRBJ2-6,-
CASSPPGTSGAYEQYF,TGTGCCAGCTCACCCCCCGGGACTAGCGGGGCCTACGAGCAGTACTTC,TRBV18,TRBJ2-7,TRBD2
CASRTSGGGSDTQYF,TGTGCCAGCAGGACTAGCGGGGGGGGCTCAGATACGCAGTATTTT,TRBV6-5,TRBJ2-3,TRBD2
CASSDGAGAPDTQYF,TGCGCCAGCAGTGACGGGGCAGGGGCCCCGGATACGCAGTATTTT,TRBV10-1,TRBJ2-3,-
CASSSMTGGYEQYF,TGTGCCAGCAGCTCAATGACGGGGGGTTACGAGCAGTACTTC,TRBV7-8,TRBJ2-7,TRBD2
CASGQGSVYGYTF,TGTGCCAGCGGGCAGGGCTCTGTCTATGGCTACACCTTC,TRBV6-1,TRBJ1-2,-
CASSWTGVAVSPLHF,TGTGCCAGCAGTTGGACAGGGGTCGCGGTTTCACCCCTCCACTTT,TRBV28,TRBJ1-6,TRBD1
CASTGISATEAFF,TGTGCCAGCACGGGGATTTCCGCCACTGAAGCTTTCTTT,TRBV2,TRBJ1-1,-